Listed here are 22 T cell receptor beta chains from one sample, sequenced in a study of blood T cell repertoires in COVID-19. Sequencing was performed with immunoSEQ multiplex PCR; in TCRdb, only in-frame clones are kept and a portion is missing. The table has roughly 120,000 clones, approximately 80% seen once. Sequencing was performed on peripheral blood. The origin of the receptors is a human donor in a cohort sampled during active COVID-19.

J is TRBJ2-5 and V is TRBV2; no firm D call. The ends were cut back, 4 bases at V and 5 bases at J, with 8 bases in the middle. This CDR3 spans 12 amino acids. Germline CDR1 reads SNHLY; CDR2 reads FYNNEI. Here the CDR3 reads CASSAAAETQYF. CDR3 in DNA: TGTGCCAGCAGTGCCGCGGCGGAGACCCAGTACTTC. Drawing the rest from reference TRBV2 and TRBJ2-5, the complete variable domain is EPEVTQTPSHQVTQMGQEVILRCVPISNHLYFYWYRQILGQKVEFLVSFYNNEISEKSEIFDDQFSVERPDGSNFTLKIRSTKLEDSAMYFCASSAAAETQYFGPGTRLLVL.

CDR3 coding DNA: TGTGCCAGCAGGTCGCAGGGGGCAGGTCATCAGCCCCAGCATTTT. Protein product: CASRSQGAGHQPQHF. The V call is TRBV28, the J call TRBJ1-5, with 8 positions matching TRBD1. Germline CDR1 MDHEN, CDR2 SYDVKM. The CDR3 length is 15 residues. The V segment lost 6 bases and the J segment 5 bases; nucleotides outside the gene matches: 9.

The chain is built from TRBV28 and TRBJ1-4; D may be TRBD1 (5 bases). V was clipped by 6 bases and J by 3 bases, with 14 bases between them. Looked up from germline, CDR1 is MDHEN and CDR2 is SYDVKM. The CDR3 loop spans 15 amino acids. The CDR3 DNA sequence: TGTGCCAGCAGGGCCCAGGGTGCTGCTAATGAAAAACTGTTTTTT. Amino acids: CASRAQGAANEKLFF.

This chain joins TRBV7-2 and TRBJ2-7; maybe TRBD1 (6 bases). Germline CDR1 SGHTA, CDR2 FQGNSA. Trimming took 1 base from V and 6 from J, leaving 16 bases between them. This CDR3 has 15 residues. The CDR3 region is CASSLVANRESEQYF. The DNA for the CDR3 is TGTGCCAGCAGCTTAGTTGCGAACAGGGAGAGCGAGCAGTACTTC.

The genes are TRBV5-5 and TRBJ2-7; 8 bases are shared with TRBD1. The length of the CDR3 is 15 residues. V gave up 4 bases and J gave up 3 bases; unmatched junction bases: 9. In germline, CDR1 is SGHKS, CDR2 YYEKEE (reference sequence). The CDR3 loop is CASSLGTGALYEQYF. The CDR3 DNA sequence: TGTGCCAGCAGCCTGGGGACAGGTGCCCTCTACGAGCAGTACTTC.

DNA of the CDR3: TGTGCCAGCAGCGTTGTTACAGGGGGCCCGGGAAACACCATATATTTT. Its protein product is CASSVVTGGPGNTIYF. V and J are TRBV9 and TRBJ1-3; 9 bases are shared with TRBD1. Germline CDR1 SGDLS, CDR2 YYNGEE. The CDR3 is made up of 16 amino acids. The J segment lost 4 bases and the V segment lost 2 bases, leaving 7 bases of the junction unmatched.

The V call is TRBV18, the J call TRBJ1-6, with 11 bases identical to TRBD1. V shed 6 bases and J 7 bases; nucleotides not matched to a gene: 8. The CDR3 is made up of 16 amino acids. Germline CDR1 reads KGHSH; CDR2 reads LQKENI. The CDR3 coding sequence is TGTGCCAGCTCCCCCTCCTGGGACAGGGGGAATTCACCCCTCCACTTT. Translating it yields CASSPSWDRGNSPLHF.

V usage is TRBV5-4 and J usage is TRBJ1-2; no clear D gene. The V gene lost 1 base and the J gene lost 2 bases, with 6 bases spanning the gap. Germline V gene sequence: CDR1 SGHNT, CDR2 YYREEE (reference sequence). There are 13 residues in the CDR3. The CDR3 region has the DNA TGTGCCAGCAGCTTGACCTACAACTATGGCTACACCTTC. It yields the protein CASSLTYNYGYTF. Supplemented by reference TRBV5-4 and TRBJ1-2, the full variable domain reads ETGVTQSPTHLIKTRGQQVTLRCSSQSGHNTVSWYQQALGQGPQFIFQYYREEENGRGNFPPRFSGLQFPNYSSELNVNALELDDSALYLCASSLTYNYGYTFGSGTRLTVV.

This rearrangement joins TRBV27 to TRBJ1-5, with 10 bases matching TRBD1. This CDR3 comprises 16 residues. CDR1 and CDR2 (germline): MNHEY, SMNVEV (reference sequence). V trimming: 6 bases; J trimming: 4 bases; junction bases outside the gene matches: 9. CDR3: CASRPWSDRGNQPQHF. CDR3 in DNA: TGTGCCAGCAGGCCCTGGTCGGACAGGGGGAATCAGCCCCAGCATTTT.

The chain has TRBV6-5 and TRBJ2-2; 8 bases are shared with TRBD1. Trimming removed 3 bases from V and 6 bases from J; junction bases left unmatched: 6. The CDR3 has 15 amino acids. Germline V gives CDR1 MNHEY, CDR2 SVGAGI. CDR3 coding DNA: TGTGCCAGCAGTTATTACAGGGGGGATCCCGGGGAGCTGTTTTTT. Translated: CASSYYRGDPGELFF.

The J gene is TRBJ2-5, the V gene TRBV7-9; 10 nucleotides agree with TRBD1. J lost 3 bases, V lost 1 base, and 5 bases had no gene match. Germline lookup yields CDR1 SEHNR and CDR2 FQNEAQ (reference sequence). The CDR3 is made up of 16 amino acids. As DNA, the CDR3 is TGTGCCAGCAGCTTAGGGACAGGGGGAATGGAAGAGACCCAGTACTTC. Its translation is CASSLGTGGMEETQYF.

This CDR3 is CASSLSSHQETQYF. DNA of the CDR3: TGTGCCAGCAGCCTAAGTTCCCACCAAGAGACCCAGTACTTC. The V call is TRBV9, the J call TRBJ2-5; D gene uncertain. The CDR3 is 14 residues long. Germline assignment: CDR1 SGDLS and CDR2 YYNGEE. V was shortened by 4 bases and J by 0 bases, with 10 bases between the two germline ends.

The rearrangement links TRBV4-3 to TRBJ2-7; TRBD2 aligns across 13 bases. With V trimmed by 6 bases and J by 5 bases, 10 bases remained unmatched. In germline, CDR1 is LGHNA, CDR2 YSLEER. The CDR3 has 16 amino acids. CDR3 bases: TGCGCCAGCAGATTGACGACTAGCGGGGGGCGCAACGAGCAGTACTTC. Its translation: CASRLTTSGGRNEQYF.

The chain links TRBV14 to TRBJ1-2; 12 bases fit TRBD1. CDR1 is SGHDN, CDR2 FVKESK, per germline. This CDR3 comprises 14 residues. The trim removed 5 bases at V and 4 bases at J, leaving 2 bases unmatched. CDR3 coding DNA: TGTGCCAGCAGCGGGACAGGGGGCTTCTATGGCTACACCTTC. Its translation is CASSGTGGFYGYTF.

The chain recombines TRBV24-1 with TRBJ2-7; 10 bases are a match to TRBD1. CDR3 length equals 15 residues. CDR1 and CDR2 from the germline V gene are KGHDR and SFDVKD. J lost 4 bases, V lost 4 bases, and 6 bases had no gene match. CDR3 residues: CATSDPGQGDYEQYF. The CDR3 nucleotides read TGTGCCACCAGTGACCCCGGACAGGGGGATTACGAGCAGTACTTC.

The CDR3 loop is CASSQAGTSREQYF. Here the CDR3 DNA reads TGTGCCAGCAGCCAAGCCGGGACTAGCCGGGAGCAGTACTTC. V usage is TRBV3-1 (or the pseudogene TRBV3-2) and J usage is TRBJ2-7; 9 nucleotides align to TRBD2. V lost 1 base and J lost 7; bases outside the gene matches: 5. CDR1 and CDR2 from the germline V gene are LGHDT and YNNKEL (reference sequence). This CDR3 has 14 amino acids.

The chain combines TRBV11-2 with TRBJ2-5, with TRBD2 matching over 12 bases. This CDR3 comprises 13 residues. The germline gives CDR1 SGHAT, CDR2 FQNNGV. The junction had 0 bases not matched to a gene; V was cut back by 6 bases and J by 4 bases. The CDR3 nucleotides are TGTGCCAGCAGACTAGCGGGGGGAGAGACCCAGTACTTC. It is translated as CASRLAGGETQYF. Filled out from reference TRBV11-2 and TRBJ2-5, the complete variable domain reads EAGVAQSPRYKIIEKRQSVAFWCNPISGHATLYWYQQILGQGPKLLIQFQNNGVVDDSQLPKDRFSAERLKGVDSTLKIQPAKLEDSAVYLCASRLAGGETQYFGPGTRLLVL.

The chain recombines TRBV18 with TRBJ2-7, with D perhaps matching TRBD2 (6 bases). The V end was cut by 0 bases, the J end by 0 bases, with 18 bases between. Germline V lookup: CDR1 KGHSH, CDR2 LQKENI. The CDR3 is 18 residues long. The DNA for the CDR3 is TGTGCCAGCTCACCACCGCGGGGCGGGTATTCCAGCTCCTACGAGCAGTACTTC. Translated, it gives CASSPPRGGYSSSYEQYF.

The genes are TRBV12-3 or TRBV12-4 and TRBJ1-5; 8 bases line up with TRBD1. Germline trimming cut 3 bases from V and 5 bases from J; bases unmatched to any gene: 0. This CDR3 has 13 residues. The CDR3 loop is CASSLTGDQPQHF. The CDR3 nucleotides are TGTGCCAGCAGTTTGACAGGGGATCAGCCCCAGCATTTT.

V usage is TRBV13 and J usage is TRBJ1-1; D is possibly TRBD1 (6 bases). CDR1 and CDR2 from the germline V gene are PRHDT and FYEKMQ (reference sequence). The V and J ends lost 1 base and 2 bases respectively, with 11 bases between them. The CDR3 sequence is 15 residues long. The CDR3 region has the DNA TGTGCCAGCAGCTTAGTCGCCAGGGGTAACACTGAAGCTTTCTTT. Translated, it gives CASSLVARGNTEAFF.

This clone was recorded a few times. The gene calls are TRBV5-6 and TRBJ2-3; 8 bases align to TRBD1. V lost 3 bases, J lost 1 base, and 7 bases stayed unmatched. The CDR3 extends over 16 amino acids. Germline CDR1 is SGHDT and CDR2 is YYEEEE. Written as DNA, the CDR3 is TGTGCCAGCAGCTACCGAACGACAGGGGGCACAGATACGCAGTATTTT. Translating it yields CASSYRTTGGTDTQYF.

V and J are TRBV4-1 and TRBJ1-1, with D possibly being TRBD1 (6 bases). Germline-derived CDR1 and CDR2 are MGHRA and YSYEKL. The V and J ends lost 0 bases and 4 bases respectively, with 24 bases between them. This CDR3 is built from 19 residues. CDR3: CASSQDNFLYGGLSTEAFF. The CDR3 DNA reads TGCGCCAGCAGCCAAGATAATTTCTTATACGGGGGGCTGAGCACTGAAGCTTTCTTT.